This T cell receptor (beta chain) derives from a study of blood T cell repertoires in COVID-19. As originally analysed: By means of reference gene primer amplification, nucleated cell counts were estimated. Only in-frame clones appear in the TCRdb table, and some are missing; sequencing was by immunoSEQ multiplex PCR. V, J and clone size are taken as reported in that table, and D and trimming were inferred from the DNA itself. This table holds around 200,000 clones, about 85% found once. The CDR3 has 17 residues. V lost 3 bases, J lost 5 bases, and 11 bases stayed unmatched. Germline assignment: CDR1 LGHNA and CDR2 YNFKEQ.

V and J are TRBV4-2 and TRBJ2-2; TRBD1 matches at 8 bases. Sequences were obtained from peripheral blood. The receptor was derived from a woman aged 80 or older with acute or convalescent COVID-19. CDR3 coding DNA: TGTGCCAGCAGCCACTCCGGCGACAGGGGTCGGACCGGGGAGCTGTTTTTT. As protein: CASSHSGDRGRTGELFF.